The T cell receptor beta chain under discussion was sequenced for a study of fetal regulatory T cell absence and autoimmunity. Across the whole study: Exocrine pancreas autoimmunity occurred in IPEX patients lacking clinical diabetes.

Study conclusions and caveats: Compared with cord blood, pancreas showed oligoclonal TCR enrichment, some clones over 80-fold. In IPEX, the enrichment was taken to support antigen-driven autoimmunity before birth.

Data came from immunoSEQ multiplex PCR; TCRdb stores just in-frame clones and leaves some out. The sample lists 46,000 or so clones, approximately 83% seen once, with 0.35% to 0.45% in the top ten. The CDR3 runs to 18 residues. V was shortened by 1 base and J by 0 bases, with 16 bases between the two germline ends. Germline-derived CDR1 and CDR2 are SGHVS and FQNEAQ. Regarding this clone: As yet, its antigen is unknown.

The chain is built from TRBV7-8 and TRBJ1-3; D is possibly TRBD1 (6 bases). The origin of this receptor is a newborn boy with IPEX syndrome. The sequencing sample was made of cord blood. CDR3 sequence reads: CASSLEGGRSYSGNTIYF. The CDR3 region has the DNA TGTGCCAGCAGCTTAGAGGGGGGCAGATCTTACTCTGGAAACACCATATATTTT. Full variable domain (outside the CDR3, taken from reference TRBV7-8 and TRBJ1-3): GAGVSQSPRYKVAKRGQDVALRCDPISGHVSLFWYQQALGQGPEFLTYFQNEAQLDKSGLPSDRFFAERPEGSVSTLKIQRTQQEDSAVYLCASSLEGGRSYSGNTIYFGEGSWLTVV.